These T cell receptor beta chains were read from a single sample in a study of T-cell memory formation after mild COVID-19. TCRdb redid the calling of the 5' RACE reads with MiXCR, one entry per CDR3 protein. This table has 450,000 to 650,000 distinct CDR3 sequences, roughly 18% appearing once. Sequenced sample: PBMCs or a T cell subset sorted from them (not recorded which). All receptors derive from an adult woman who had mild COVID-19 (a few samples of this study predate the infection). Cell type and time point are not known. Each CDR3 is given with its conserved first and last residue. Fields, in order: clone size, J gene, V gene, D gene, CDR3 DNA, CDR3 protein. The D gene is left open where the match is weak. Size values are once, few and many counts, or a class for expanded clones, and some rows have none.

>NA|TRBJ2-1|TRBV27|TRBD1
TGTGCCAGCAGTTCCCAACAGGGGCTGTCCTACAATGAGCAGTTCTTC
CASSSQQGLSYNEQFF
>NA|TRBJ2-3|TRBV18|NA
TGTGCCAGCTCACCAAACAAGGGAGATACGCAGTATTTT
CASSPNKGDTQYF
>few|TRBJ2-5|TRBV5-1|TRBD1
TGCGCCAGCAGCTTGGACAGGGGAACACAAGAGACCCAGTACTTC
CASSLDRGTQETQYF
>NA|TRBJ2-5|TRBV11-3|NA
TGTGCCAGCAGCTTGGGAACGACAGGGAGGGAGACCCAGTACTTC
CASSLGTTGRETQYF
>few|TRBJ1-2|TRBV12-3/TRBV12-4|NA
TGTGCCAGCAGCCAAAACCCCCCCGGTGGCTACACCTTC
CASSQNPPGGYTF
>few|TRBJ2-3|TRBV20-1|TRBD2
TGCAGTGCTAGAGATGAAAGCGGGGGGAAAGATACGCAGTATTTT
CSARDESGGKDTQYF
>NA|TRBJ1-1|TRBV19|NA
TGTGCCAGTAGTACCGGACGGATCCCCGAAGCTTTCTTT
CASSTGRIPEAFF
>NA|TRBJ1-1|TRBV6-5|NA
TGTGCCAGCAGTTACTCGGCCCCGGGAGCTTTCTTT
CASSYSAPGAFF
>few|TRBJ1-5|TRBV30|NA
TGTGCCTGGAGTGTCGGGGGCGTTAACCAGCCCCAGCATTTT
CAWSVGGVNQPQHF
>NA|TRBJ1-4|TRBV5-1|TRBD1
TGCGCCAGCAGCAGAATGACAGGGACCAATGAAAAACTGTTTTTT
CASSRMTGTNEKLFF
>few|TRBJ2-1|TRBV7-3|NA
TGTGCCAGCAGCTTAGGGGTCGGGGACAATGAGCAGTTCTTC
CASSLGVGDNEQFF
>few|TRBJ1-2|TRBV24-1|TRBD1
TGTGCCACCAGTGATTTGGGAGCAGGGGGAGGCTACACCTTC
CATSDLGAGGGYTF
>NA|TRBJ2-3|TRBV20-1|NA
TGCAGTGCTAGAGATCACCCCGGGGGCGGCACAGATACGCAGTATTTT
CSARDHPGGGTDTQYF
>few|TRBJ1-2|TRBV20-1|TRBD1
TGCAGTGCTAGGGACAGGTACTATGGCTACACCTTC
CSARDRYYGYTF
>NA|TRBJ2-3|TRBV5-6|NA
TGTGCCAGCAGCCTGGTTTACGGGGCAGATACGCAGTATTTT
CASSLVYGADTQYF
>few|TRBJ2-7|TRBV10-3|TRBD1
TGTGCCATCAGATCGGGACAGGGGACCGAGCAGTACTTC
CAIRSGQGTEQYF
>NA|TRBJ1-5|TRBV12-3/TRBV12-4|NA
TGTGCCAGCAGTATACTCAATCAGCCCCAGCATTTT
CASSILNQPQHF
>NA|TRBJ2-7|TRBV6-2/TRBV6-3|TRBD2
TGTGCCAGCAGTTCAGGGACTAGCGGGCACGAGCAGTACTTC
CASSSGTSGHEQYF
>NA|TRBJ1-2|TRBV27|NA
TGTGCCAGCAGTTTACCCCGGGATCACGTCCTTGGCTACACCTTC
CASSLPRDHVLGYTF
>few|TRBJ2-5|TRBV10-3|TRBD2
TGTGCCATCAGCCTAGCGGGAGGAGCAGAGACCCAGTACTTC
CAISLAGGAETQYF
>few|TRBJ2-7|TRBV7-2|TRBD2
TGTGCCAGCAGCTTGGTTGAGAGCGGGAGGTATAGCTCCTACGAGCAGTACTTC
CASSLVESGRYSSYEQYF
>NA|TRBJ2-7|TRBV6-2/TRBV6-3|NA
TGTGCCAGCAGTTCCTCCTTCTACGAGCAGTACTTC
CASSSSFYEQYF
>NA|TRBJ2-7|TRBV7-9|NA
TGTGCCAGCAGCCCCGGAATGGGGCAGGGCGCCTACGAGCAGTACTTC
CASSPGMGQGAYEQYF
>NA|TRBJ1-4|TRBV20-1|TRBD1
TGCAGTGCTCCTCGACAGGGAACAACTAATGAAAAAATGTTTTTT
CSAPRQGTTNEKMFF
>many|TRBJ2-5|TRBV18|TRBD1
TGTGCCAGCTCACCGCCGACAGGGTACCAAGAGACCCAGTACTTC
CASSPPTGYQETQYF
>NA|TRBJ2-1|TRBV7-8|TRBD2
TGTGCCAGCAGACCCGGGGGGTTTTACAATGAGCAGTTCTTC
CASRPGGFYNEQFF
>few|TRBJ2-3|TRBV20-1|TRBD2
TGCAGTGCTAGCGGGGGGGGGCCTGGAGATACGCAGTATTTT
CSASGGGPGDTQYF
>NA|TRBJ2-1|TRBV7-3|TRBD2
TGTGCCAGCAGCCCTGAGGGACTAGCGGGAGGGCCAAATGTTGAGCAGTTCTTC
CASSPEGLAGGPNVEQFF
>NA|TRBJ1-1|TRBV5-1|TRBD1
TGCGCCAGCAGCGACCTGACAGGGCCCAGACGTCTCACTGAAGCTTTCTTT
CASSDLTGPRRLTEAFF
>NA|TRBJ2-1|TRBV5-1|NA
TGCGCCAGCAGCTTGTTAGCGGTCGCCTACAATGAGCAGTTCTTC
CASSLLAVAYNEQFF
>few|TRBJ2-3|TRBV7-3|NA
TGTGCCAGCAGCTTTGAGGGGTCGACGCAGTATTTT
CASSFEGSTQYF
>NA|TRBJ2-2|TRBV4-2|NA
TGTGCCAGCAGCCAACAGGCGAACACCGGGGAGCTGTTTTTT
CASSQQANTGELFF
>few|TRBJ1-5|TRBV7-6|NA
TGTGCCAGCAGCTTGATTGCAGGGGCGCTTAATCAGCCCCAGCATTTT
CASSLIAGALNQPQHF
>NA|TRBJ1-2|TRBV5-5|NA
TGTGCCAGCAGCTTCGGGGGCGAGTATGGCTACACCTTC
CASSFGGEYGYTF
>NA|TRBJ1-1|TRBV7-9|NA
TGTGCCAGCAGCTTCACAGGGATAAACACTGAAGCTTTCTTT
CASSFTGINTEAFF
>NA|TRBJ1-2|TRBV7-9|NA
TGTGCCCGGCCGACCCCCATCGACTATGGCTACACCTTC
CARPTPIDYGYTF
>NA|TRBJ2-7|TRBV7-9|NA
TGTGCCAGCAGTGATGAGGTTAGCGAGCAGTACTTC
CASSDEVSEQYF
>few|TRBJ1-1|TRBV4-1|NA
TGCGCCAGCAGCCAAGAATCACAGGGAGGTACTTTCTTT
CASSQESQGGTFF
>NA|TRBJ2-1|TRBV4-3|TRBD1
TGCGCCAGCAGCCAAGATAGGGACAGAGAGTACAATGAGCAGTTCTTC
CASSQDRDREYNEQFF
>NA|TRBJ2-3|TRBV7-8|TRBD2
TGTGCCAGCAGCTTCGGACTAGTAGATACGCAGTATTTT
CASSFGLVDTQYF